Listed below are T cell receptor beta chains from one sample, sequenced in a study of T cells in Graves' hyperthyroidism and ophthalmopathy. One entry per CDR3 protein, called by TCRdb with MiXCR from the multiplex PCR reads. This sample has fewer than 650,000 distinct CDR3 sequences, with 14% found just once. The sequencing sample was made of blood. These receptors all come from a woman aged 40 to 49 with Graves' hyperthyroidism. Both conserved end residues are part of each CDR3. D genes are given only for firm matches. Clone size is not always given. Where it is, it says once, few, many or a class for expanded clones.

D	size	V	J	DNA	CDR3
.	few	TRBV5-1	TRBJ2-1	TGCGCCAGCACGAAGAATCAGGGGGGACAGTGGAATGAGCAGTTCTTC	CASTKNQGGQWNEQFF
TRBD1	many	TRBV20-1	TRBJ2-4	TGCAGTGCTAGTGGACAGGGTAACTTAAACATTCAGTACTTC	CSASGQGNLNIQYF
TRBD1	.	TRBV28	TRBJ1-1	TGTGCCAGTTGGGGGGCCAGGGGGCAGGGGACTGAAGCTTTCTTT	CASWGARGQGTEAFF
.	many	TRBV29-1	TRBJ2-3	TGCAGCGTTGGAGGAAGGGATGGAGATACGCAGTATTTT	CSVGGRDGDTQYF
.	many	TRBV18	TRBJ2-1	TGTGCCAGCTCCCCCTTGGGGGATGAGCAGTTCTTC	CASSPLGDEQFF
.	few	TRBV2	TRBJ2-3	TGTGCCTCCCGTAAGGGGGTCGGCACAGATACGCAGTATTTT	CASRKGVGTDTQYF
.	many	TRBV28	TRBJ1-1	TGTGCCAGCAGTCCTAGGGGACAAGTTGAAGCTTTCTTT	CASSPRGQVEAFF
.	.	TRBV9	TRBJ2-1	TGTGCCAGCAGCCAAGGGACGGATTACAATGAGCAGTTCTTC	CASSQGTDYNEQFF
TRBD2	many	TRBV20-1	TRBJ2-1	TGCAGTGCTAGACGTGGGACTAGCGCTACCTACAATGAGCAGTTCTTC	CSARRGTSATYNEQFF
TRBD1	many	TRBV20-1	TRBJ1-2	TGCAGTGCTAGAGGACAGGGGGCCCTTAACTATGGCTACACCTTC	CSARGQGALNYGYTF
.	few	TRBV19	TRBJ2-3	TGTGCCAGTAGTAACCGGGCGGGTCCAGATACGCAGTATTTT	CASSNRAGPDTQYF
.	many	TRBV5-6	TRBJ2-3	TGTGCCAGCAGGACGTCGACAGCGCCAGATACGCAGTATTTT	CASRTSTAPDTQYF
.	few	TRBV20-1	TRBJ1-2	TGCAGTGCCAAGGACAGACTAAACTATGGCTACACCTTC	CSAKDRLNYGYTF
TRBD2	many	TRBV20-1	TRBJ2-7	TGCAGTGCCTACCTGGCGGGAGGGCCGATGTACGAGCAGTACTTC	CSAYLAGGPMYEQYF
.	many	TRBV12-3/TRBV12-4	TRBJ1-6	TGTGCCAGCAGTTTAGGGGGGGCAGTGAATTCACCCCTCCACTTT	CASSLGGAVNSPLHF
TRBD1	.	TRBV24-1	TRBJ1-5	TGTGCCACCACCTCCGGGACAGGGGACCAGCCCCAGCATTTT	CATTSGTGDQPQHF
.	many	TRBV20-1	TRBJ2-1	TGCAGTGCTCCCAGAGGTTTCACCTACAATGAGCAGTTCTTC	CSAPRGFTYNEQFF
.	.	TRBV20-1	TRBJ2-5	TGCAGTGCTAGCTCACCACAGGGAATTGAGACCCAGTACTTC	CSASSPQGIETQYF
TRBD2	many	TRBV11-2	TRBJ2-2	TGTGCCAGCAGCTTCCTAGCGGGAGGGACCGGGGAGCTGTTTTTT	CASSFLAGGTGELFF
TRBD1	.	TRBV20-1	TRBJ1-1	TGCAGTGCTAGGAAAACAGGGGGAAACACTGAAGCTTTCTTT	CSARKTGGNTEAFF
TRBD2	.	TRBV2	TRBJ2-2	TGTGCCAGCAGTGATACTAGCGGGGGGGCCGGGGAGCTGTTTTTT	CASSDTSGGAGELFF
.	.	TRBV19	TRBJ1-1	TGTGCCAGTAGTATGGCGAACTTGAACACTGAAGCTTTCTTT	CASSMANLNTEAFF
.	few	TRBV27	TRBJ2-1	TGTGCCAGCACCCCTACCCTCAGTAGCCCCTACAATGAGCAGTTCTTC	CASTPTLSSPYNEQFF
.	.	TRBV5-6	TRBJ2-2	TGTGCCAGCAGCTTGTTACAGGGTACGAACACCGGGGAGCTGTTTTTT	CASSLLQGTNTGELFF
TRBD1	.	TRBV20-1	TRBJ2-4	TGCAGTGCTGAGAAGGGACAGGGGAACATTCAGTACTTC	CSAEKGQGNIQYF
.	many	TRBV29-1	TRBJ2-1	TGCAGCCTAAGGACGGACAGATACAATGAGCAGTTCTTC	CSLRTDRYNEQFF
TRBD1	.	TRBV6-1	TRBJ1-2	TGTGCCAGCAGTCCACACAGGGGCGTAGGCTATGGCTACACCTTC	CASSPHRGVGYGYTF
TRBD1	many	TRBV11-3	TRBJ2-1	TGTGCCAGCAGCTCGGACAGGGATTCCTACAATGAGCAGTTCTTC	CASSSDRDSYNEQFF
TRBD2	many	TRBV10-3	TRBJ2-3	TGTGCCATAACCGGGACTAGCAAAAGAGATACGCAGTATTTT	CAITGTSKRDTQYF
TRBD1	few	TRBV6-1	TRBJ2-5	TGTGCCAGCAGCGCTGGGACAGGGCCCCAAGAGACCCAGTACTTC	CASSAGTGPQETQYF
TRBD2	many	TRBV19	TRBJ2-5	TGTGCCAGTAGTATTTCCCCAGCGGGAGGGCCCGAGACCCAGTACTTC	CASSISPAGGPETQYF
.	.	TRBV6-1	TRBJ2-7	TGTGCCAGCAGTGAACTTATGTTGCAGGGTCGCTACGAGCAGTACTTC	CASSELMLQGRYEQYF
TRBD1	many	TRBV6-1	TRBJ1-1	TGTGCCAGCAGTCCCCGGACAGGGTCGGGCACTGAAGCTTTCTTT	CASSPRTGSGTEAFF
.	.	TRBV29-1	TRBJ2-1	TGCAGCGTTGAAGCGAGGAGAGAACAGAGCTCCTACAATGAGCAGTTCTTC	CSVEARREQSSYNEQFF
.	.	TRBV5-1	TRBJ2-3	TGCGCCAGCAGCTTGGAGGGTTCTCCAGATACGCAGTATTTT	CASSLEGSPDTQYF
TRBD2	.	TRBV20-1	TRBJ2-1	TGCAGTGCTAGCGCGACTAGCGGGAGAGGAAATGAGCAGTTCTTC	CSASATSGRGNEQFF
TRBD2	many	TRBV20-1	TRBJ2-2	TGCAGTGGGGGCTCCGGGACTAGCGGGACCACCGGGGAGCTGTTTTTT	CSGGSGTSGTTGELFF